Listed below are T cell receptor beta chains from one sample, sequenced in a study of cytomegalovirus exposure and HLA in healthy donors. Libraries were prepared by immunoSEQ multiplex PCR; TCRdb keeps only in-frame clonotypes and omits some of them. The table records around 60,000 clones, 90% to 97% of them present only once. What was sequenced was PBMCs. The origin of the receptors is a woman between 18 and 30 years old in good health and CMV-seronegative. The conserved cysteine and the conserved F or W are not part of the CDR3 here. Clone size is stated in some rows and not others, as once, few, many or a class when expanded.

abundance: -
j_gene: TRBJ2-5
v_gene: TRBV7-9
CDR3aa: ASSLTPLVETQY

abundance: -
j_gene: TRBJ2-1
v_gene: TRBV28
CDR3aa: ASRVGPYNEQF

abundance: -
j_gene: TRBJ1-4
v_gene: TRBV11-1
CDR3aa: ASSPGQGTTNEKLF

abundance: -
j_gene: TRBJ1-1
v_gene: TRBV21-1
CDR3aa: ASSKGTLGGATEAF

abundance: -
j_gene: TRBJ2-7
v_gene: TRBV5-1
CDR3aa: ASSPGLAGVYEQY

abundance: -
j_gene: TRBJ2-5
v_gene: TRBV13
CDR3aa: ASSLGSTGPQETQY

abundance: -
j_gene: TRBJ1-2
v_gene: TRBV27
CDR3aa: ASSLGQNYGYT

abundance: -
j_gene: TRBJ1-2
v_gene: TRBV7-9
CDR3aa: ASSLAQGGQGSYGYT

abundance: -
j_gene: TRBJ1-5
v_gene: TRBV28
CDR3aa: ASSPRTGGGNQPQH

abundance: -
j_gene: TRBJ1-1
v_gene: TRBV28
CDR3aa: ASSDRGGGTEAF

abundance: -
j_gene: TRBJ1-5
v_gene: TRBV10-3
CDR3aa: ATTPSGRSNQPQH

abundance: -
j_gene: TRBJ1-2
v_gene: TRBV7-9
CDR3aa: ASSLAGGAYGYT

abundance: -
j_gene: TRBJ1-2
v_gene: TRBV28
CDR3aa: ASSPALTNYGYT

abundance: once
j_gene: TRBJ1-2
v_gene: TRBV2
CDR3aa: ASSEPLNYGYT

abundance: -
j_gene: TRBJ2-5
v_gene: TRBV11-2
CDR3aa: ASSPLSQRETQY

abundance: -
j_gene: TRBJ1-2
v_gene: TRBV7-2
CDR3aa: ASSRQGEGLYYGYT

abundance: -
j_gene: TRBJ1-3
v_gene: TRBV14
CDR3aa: ASSQAHSGNTIY

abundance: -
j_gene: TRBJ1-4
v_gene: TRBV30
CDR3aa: AWSWGQGGEKLF

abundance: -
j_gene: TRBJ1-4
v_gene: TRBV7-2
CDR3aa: ASSLARREELF

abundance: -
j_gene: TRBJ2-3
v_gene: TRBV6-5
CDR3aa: ASSSSGTTDTQY

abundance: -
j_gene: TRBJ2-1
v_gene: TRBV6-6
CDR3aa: ASSGTVENEQF

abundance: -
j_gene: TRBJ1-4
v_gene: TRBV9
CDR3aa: ASSPPGTANEKLF

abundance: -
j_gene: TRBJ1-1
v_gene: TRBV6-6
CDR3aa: ASSRGAGTEAF

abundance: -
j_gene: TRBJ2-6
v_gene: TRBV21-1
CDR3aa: ASSRTAGVSGANVLT

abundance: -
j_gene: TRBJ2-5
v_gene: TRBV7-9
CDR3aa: ASSLGRTEKETQY

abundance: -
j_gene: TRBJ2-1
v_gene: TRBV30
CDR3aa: AWSATSGRDDEQF

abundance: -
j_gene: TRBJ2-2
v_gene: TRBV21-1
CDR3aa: ASSPPGGVGGELF

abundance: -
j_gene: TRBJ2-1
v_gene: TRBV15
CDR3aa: ATSTPTSGGTEQF

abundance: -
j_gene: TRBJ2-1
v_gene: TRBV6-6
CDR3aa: ASSWSGVYEQF

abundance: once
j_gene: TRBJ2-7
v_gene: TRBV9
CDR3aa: ASSTMDTAYEQY

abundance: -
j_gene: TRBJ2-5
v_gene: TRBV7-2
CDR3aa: ASSPHRTSGRQETQY

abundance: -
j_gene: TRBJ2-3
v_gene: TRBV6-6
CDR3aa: ASSSPGQGGTDTQY

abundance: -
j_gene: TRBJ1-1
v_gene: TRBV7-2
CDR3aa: ASKPDRGNTEAF

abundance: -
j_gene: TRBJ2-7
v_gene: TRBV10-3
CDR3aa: AISGSGGTLYEQY

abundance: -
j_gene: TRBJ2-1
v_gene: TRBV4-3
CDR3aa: ASSQGVREGQF

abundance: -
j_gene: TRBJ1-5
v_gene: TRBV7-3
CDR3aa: ASSLTGGAPQH

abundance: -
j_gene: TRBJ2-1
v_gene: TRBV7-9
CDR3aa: AAWGGASYNEQF

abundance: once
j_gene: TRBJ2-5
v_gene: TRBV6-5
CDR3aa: ASSYHRGWKRGTQY

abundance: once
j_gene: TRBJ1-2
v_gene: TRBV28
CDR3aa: ASSTDRGYGYT

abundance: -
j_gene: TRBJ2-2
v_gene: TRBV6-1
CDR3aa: ASSEGGETGELF